This passage covers 26 T cell receptor beta chains from one sample sequenced in a study of blood T cell repertoires in COVID-19. TCRdb's table, derived via immunoSEQ multiplex PCR, lists solely in-frame clones and lacks some. Of 300,000 to 350,000 clones detected, 75% to 95% appear once; the ten largest clones hold 6% to 7%. Sequencing was carried out using peripheral blood. Receptor source: a woman aged 25-40 years with COVID-19, enrolled during active disease.

The chain has TRBV29-1 and TRBJ2-7, with 9 bases that match TRBD1. J lost 5 bases, V lost 6 bases, and 8 bases had no gene match. Germline V lookup: CDR1 SQVTM, CDR2 ANQGSEA. This CDR3 is 13 amino acids long. The DNA for the CDR3 is TGCAGCGTCTCTAATGACAGGGGGGACGAGCAGTACTTC. As protein: CSVSNDRGDEQYF.

The chain recombines TRBV7-2 with TRBJ1-2; TRBD1 is a possible D gene (5 bases). The CDR3 spans 15 residues. V lost 2 bases and J lost 2, with 12 bases in between. Per germline, CDR1 SGHTA and CDR2 FQGNSA. The CDR3 DNA follows: TGTGCCAGCAGCTTACGGCAGGGCTTAAACTATGGCTACACCTTC. Translated, it gives CASSLRQGLNYGYTF. Looking up the rest from reference TRBV7-2 and TRBJ1-2 gives the full variable domain: GAGVSQSPSNKVTEKGKDVELRCDPISGHTALYWYRQSLGQGLEFLIYFQGNSAPDKSGLPSDRFSAERTGGSVSTLTIQRTQQEDSAVYLCASSLRQGLNYGYTFGSGTRLTVV.

The gene calls are TRBV30 and TRBJ2-6, with D tentatively TRBD1 (5 bases). The CDR3 covers 14 residues. Germline CDR1 and CDR2: GTSNPN and SVGIG (reference sequence). Trimming pared 5 bases from V and 0 bases from J, leaving 8 bases between. The CDR3 DNA reads TGTGCCTGGCTCGGACACTCTGGGGCCAACGTCCTGACTTTC. Translated, it gives CAWLGHSGANVLTF. The whole variable domain, remainder taken from reference TRBV30 and TRBJ2-6, is SQTIHQWPATLVQPVGSPLSLECTVEGTSNPNLYWYRQAAGRGLQLLFYSVGIGQISSEVPQNLSASRPQDRQFILSSKKLLLSDSGFYLCAWLGHSGANVLTFGAGSRLTVL.

V is TRBV6-5 and J is TRBJ2-7; D is unclear. The CDR3 loop spans 12 amino acids. V gave up 0 bases and J gave up 13 bases, with 13 bases separating them. Germline lookup yields CDR1 MNHEY and CDR2 SVGAGI. CDR3 nucleotide sequence: TGTGCCAGCAGTTACTCATTCGACCGGGTATACTTC. Protein sequence: CASSYSFDRVYF.

This rearrangement joins TRBV28 to TRBJ2-7, with 10 bases identical to TRBD2. CDR1 and CDR2 (germline): MDHEN, SYDVKM. J gave up 2 bases and V 6 bases, and 7 bases lay outside the gene matches. The CDR3 has 15 amino acids. CDR3: CASRPWTSGAYEQYF. As DNA, the CDR3 is TGTGCCAGCAGACCGTGGACTAGCGGAGCCTACGAGCAGTACTTC.

Written as DNA, the CDR3 is TGTGCCAGCAGCTCGGGGACAGGGGGCGTTGAGACCCAGTACTTC. Residues: CASSSGTGGVETQYF. The chain has TRBV7-3 and TRBJ2-5; 12 bases fit TRBD1. The CDR3 covers 15 residues. J gave up 5 bases and V 4 bases, and 5 bases lay outside the gene matches. The germline CDR1 and CDR2 sequences are SGHTA and FQGTGA. Full variable domain (outside the CDR3, taken from reference TRBV7-3 and TRBJ2-5): GAGVSQTPSNKVTEKGKYVELRCDPISGHTALYWYRQSLGQGPEFLIYFQGTGAADDSGLPNDRFFAVRPEGSVSTLKIQRTERGDSAVYLCASSSGTGGVETQYFGPGTRLLVL.

The J gene is TRBJ2-5, the V gene TRBV24-1; 10 bases agree with TRBD1. Germline CDR1 is KGHDR and CDR2 is SFDVKD. V gave up 4 bases and J gave up 2 bases; unmatched junction bases: 6. This CDR3 is 16 amino acids long. The CDR3 DNA follows: TGTGCCACCAGTGACCCTCCGGGACAGGGGCAAGAGACCCAGTACTTC. The encoded protein is CATSDPPGQGQETQYF.

This chain links TRBV6-2 or TRBV6-3 with TRBJ2-3, with 10 bases that match TRBD2. Germline CDR1 and CDR2: MNHEY and SVGEGT. Unmatched junction bases numbered 8, after V lost 0 bases and J lost 2 bases. There are 18 residues in the CDR3. CDR3 nucleotide sequence: TGTGCCAGCAGTTACTCGGCTAGCGGGAGTTTACCCACAGATACGCAGTATTTT. Amino acid sequence: CASSYSASGSLPTDTQYF.

This chain joins TRBV7-3 and TRBJ2-3, with D maybe TRBD2 (5 bases). The CDR3 consists of 11 residues. Trimming left V 4 bases short and J 10 bases short, with 9 bases between. The V gene's germline CDR1 is SGHTA and CDR2 FQGTGA. The CDR3 is CASSSSGSQYF. CDR3 nucleotides: TGTGCCAGCAGCTCCTCGGGATCGCAGTATTTT.

V gene TRBV28 combines with J gene TRBJ2-7; D unclear. The V gene's germline CDR1 is MDHEN and CDR2 SYDVKM. V was cut by 8 bases and J by 2 bases, with 13 bases left in between. The CDR3 consists of 13 residues. The CDR3 loop is CASSGSSAYEQYF. The CDR3 DNA sequence: TGTGCCAGCTCTGGCAGTTCCGCCTACGAGCAGTACTTC.

This chain connects TRBV10-2 to TRBJ2-1; 9 bases match TRBD1. The CDR3 extends over 16 amino acids. Looked up from germline, CDR1 is WSHSY and CDR2 is SAAADI. V shed 3 bases and J 0 bases; nucleotides not matched to a gene: 3. The DNA for the CDR3 is TGCGCCAGCAGTGATCAGACAGGGGGCTCCTACAATGAGCAGTTCTTC. Protein product: CASSDQTGGSYNEQFF.

The rearrangement joins TRBV27 to TRBJ2-7; tentatively, D is TRBD2 (7 bases). Trimming removed 5 bases from V and 2 bases from J, with 13 bases in between. CDR1 and CDR2 from the germline V gene are MNHEY and SMNVEV (reference sequence). This CDR3 is built from 14 residues. CDR3 protein: CASSPKGGTYEQYF. The CDR3 nucleotides are TGTGCCAGCAGTCCCAAGGGGGGGACCTACGAGCAGTACTTC.

V is TRBV6-2 or TRBV6-3 and J is TRBJ2-7, with D possibly TRBD1 on 6 matching bases. In germline, CDR1 is MNHEY, CDR2 SVGEGT. CDR3 length: 18 amino acids. The V end was cut by 0 bases, the J end by 2 bases, with 20 bases between. The CDR3 bases are TGTGCCAGCAGTTACTCCCCCCCAGACGGACAGCTAACCTACGAGCAGTACTTC. It codes for CASSYSPPDGQLTYEQYF.

The gene calls are TRBV5-6 and TRBJ2-5; 7 bases map to TRBD2. CDR1 and CDR2 (germline): SGHDT, YYEEEE. The CDR3 is 14 amino acids. V lost 2 bases and J lost 1; bases outside the gene matches: 2. This CDR3 reads CASSFWTSQETQYF. The DNA of the CDR3 is TGTGCCAGCAGCTTTTGGACTAGCCAAGAGACCCAGTACTTC.

The chain links TRBV24-1 to TRBJ2-7; possibly TRBD2 for D (5 bases). Trimming removed 5 bases from V and 6 bases from J, with 13 bases in between. The germline V gene has CDR1 KGHDR and CDR2 SFDVKD. This CDR3 contains 13 residues. The CDR3 region has the DNA TGTGCCACCAGTGCCGGAGGAAATGGCGAGCAGTACTTC. It specifies CATSAGGNGEQYF.

The chain uses TRBV9 and TRBJ1-1; TRBD1 might be the D (6 bases). This CDR3 contains 16 residues. The germline V and J ends were trimmed by 4 bases and 1 base, with 17 bases remaining between them. Germline V gene lookup returns CDR1 SGDLS and CDR2 YYNGEE. The DNA of the CDR3 is TGTGCCAGCAGCCCGCCGCTCGGCAGGGGGAACACTGAAGCTTTCTTT. Translation gives CASSPPLGRGNTEAFF.

The genes are TRBV11-2 and TRBJ2-1, with a possible D match to TRBD2 (5 bases). This CDR3 comprises 15 residues. Germline-derived CDR1 and CDR2 are SGHAT and FQNNGV. Trimming pared 3 bases from V and 6 bases from J, leaving 15 bases between. DNA of the CDR3: TGTGCCAGCAGCTTTCCGGGTTTAGCGAGCAATGAGCAGTTCTTC. Protein: CASSFPGLASNEQFF. Based on the CDR3 plus reference TRBV11-2 and TRBJ2-1, the full variable domain is EAGVAQSPRYKIIEKRQSVAFWCNPISGHATLYWYQQILGQGPKLLIQFQNNGVVDDSQLPKDRFSAERLKGVDSTLKIQPAKLEDSAVYLCASSFPGLASNEQFFGPGTRLTVL.

The chain joins TRBV24-1 to TRBJ2-2; TRBD1 matches 7 bases. Germline CDR1 reads KGHDR; CDR2 reads SFDVKD. J was trimmed by 6 bases and V by 3 bases; bases with no gene match: 9. The CDR3 spans 16 residues. The CDR3: CATSDIRQGIAGELFF. The CDR3 DNA reads as TGTGCCACCAGTGATATCCGACAGGGTATTGCCGGGGAGCTGTTTTTT.

This chain links TRBV29-1 with TRBJ2-5, with D maybe TRBD2 (5 bases). The CDR3 extends over 12 amino acids. V was cut by 8 bases and J by 2 bases, with 12 bases left in between. From germline, CDR1 is SQVTM and CDR2 ANQGSEA. CDR3 in amino acids: CSLHEGQETQYF. Here the CDR3 DNA reads TGCAGCCTTCACGAGGGTCAAGAGACCCAGTACTTC.

The chain has TRBV11-2 and TRBJ2-3; the match to TRBD2 covers 9 bases. Germline V gene lookup returns CDR1 SGHAT and CDR2 FQNNGV. The CDR3 is 17 residues long. V was clipped by 1 base and J by 4 bases; unmatched bases: 9. For the CDR3, the DNA is TGTGCCAGCAGCTTAGTCTGGGCGGGAGGGGCCCCAGATACGCAGTATTTT. It codes for CASSLVWAGGAPDTQYF.

This chain joins TRBV2 and TRBJ1-2; no firm D call. V lost 7 bases, J lost 6 bases, and 21 bases lay in between. This CDR3 spans 15 amino acids. CDR1 and CDR2 from the germline V gene are SNHLY and FYNNEI. CDR3 region: CASTQTRSLSDGYTF. CDR3 sequence (DNA): TGTGCCAGCACCCAAACCAGATCTCTCAGCGATGGCTACACCTTC.

The CDR3 DNA is TGTGCCAGCGGACTAGCCACCTACAATGAGCAGTTCTTC. The encoded protein is CASGLATYNEQFF. The chain employs TRBV2 and TRBJ2-1; TRBD2 agrees at 8 bases. The J segment lost 2 bases and the V segment lost 8 bases, leaving 2 bases of the junction unmatched. CDR1 is SNHLY, CDR2 FYNNEI, per germline. This CDR3 spans 13 amino acids.

This clone was detected only once. V gene TRBV13 combines with J gene TRBJ2-3, with D perhaps matching TRBD2 (6 bases). CDR1 PRHDT and CDR2 FYEKMQ come from the germline V gene (reference sequence). Trimming stripped 3 bases from V and 6 bases from J, with 13 bases between. The length of the CDR3 is 14 residues. CDR3 residues: CASSLGLKEDTQYF. CDR3 DNA sequence: TGTGCCAGCAGCTTGGGACTGAAGGAGGATACGCAGTATTTT.

The chain combines TRBV20-1 with TRBJ1-2; a weak D match, TRBD1 (6 bases). The germline CDR1 and CDR2 sequences are DFQATT and SNEGSKA (reference sequence). Trimming took 3 bases from V and 13 from J, leaving 18 bases between them. The CDR3 length is 12 residues. Here the CDR3 reads CSASEGGNSRTF. For the CDR3, the DNA is TGCAGTGCTAGTGAGGGGGGAAATTCGCGCACCTTC.

This clone was picked up one time. This chain connects TRBV10-3 to TRBJ2-3, with 12 bases aligning to TRBD2. This CDR3 is built from 15 residues. Germline-derived CDR1 and CDR2 are ENHRY and SYGVKD. Trimming removed 10 bases from V and 0 bases from J; junction bases left unmatched: 5. The CDR3 DNA reads TGTGCCACACAGCTAGCGGGAGGGAGCACAGATACGCAGTATTTT. Protein: CATQLAGGSTDTQYF.

The V gene is TRBV6-6, the J gene TRBJ2-7; 12 bases line up with TRBD2. The CDR3 covers 14 residues. In germline, CDR1 is MNHNY, CDR2 SVGAGI (reference sequence). Losses at the gene ends were 1 base for V and 6 bases for J; bases not matched to a gene: 1. The CDR3 spells CASSYLLAGGEQYF. CDR3 nucleotides: TGTGCCAGCAGTTACTTACTAGCGGGGGGCGAGCAGTACTTC.